Here is one T cell receptor beta chain with its context. The target antigen is unknown. These data come from a study of shared clonotypes between healthy human individuals. TCRdb's table, derived via immunoSEQ multiplex PCR, lists solely in-frame clones and lacks some. The table records 2 million to 2.5 million clones, over 90% of them present only once. Study-wide results and caveats: Among the subsets, naive ones generally showed larger estimated richness than memory ones. Among non-shared clonotypes, generation probabilities were lower than among those shared by all four donors.

In germline, CDR1 is SQVTM, CDR2 ANQGSEA. With 4 bases removed from V and 1 base from J, the gap between germline ends came to 10 bases. This CDR3 is 13 amino acids long. Those who donated were healthy HIV-negative adults, with no recent acute infections or vaccinations reported. The chain joins TRBV29-1 to TRBJ1-2; tentative D call: TRBD1 (5 bases). Sequencing input: naive CD4+ T cells from PBMCs. Subset indicated: CD45RA+ positively selected. This TCR was recovered from a young man in good health. Some clones in this sample may be carry-over from other donors' samples. CDR3: CSVGTFLNYGYTF. DNA of the CDR3: TGCAGCGTTGGGACATTCCTTAACTATGGCTACACCTTC.